These 10 T cell receptor beta chains came from one sample sequenced in a study of T cells after yellow fever vaccination. TCRdb re-analysed the 5' RACE reads in MiXCR, keeping a single row per CDR3 protein. Of around 360,000 distinct CDR3 sequences listed, 11% were seen once; the top ten hold around 19%. The specimen comprised PBMCs, sampled on the day of the first yellow fever vaccination. The receptors originated from a man between 18 and 35 years old who received the YFV17D yellow fever vaccine.

This chain joins TRBV12-3 or TRBV12-4 and TRBJ1-2; unclear D gene. The CDR3 runs to 15 residues. V dropped 6 bases and J dropped 0 bases, with 14 bases sitting between them. The CDR3 protein is CASSQAGRSNYGYTF. As DNA, the CDR3 is TGTGCCAGCAGCCAGGCCGGGCGCTCTAACTATGGCTACACCTTC.

V and J are TRBV6-1 and TRBJ1-2; D remains ambiguous. The CDR3 contains 15 residues. V was trimmed by 7 bases and J by 3 bases, leaving 18 bases between them. Germline-derived CDR1 and CDR2 are MNHNS and SASEGT. CDR3 DNA sequence: TGTGCCAGCACTCTCATGGCCGTGGGAGACTATGGCTACACCTTC. Protein sequence: CASTLMAVGDYGYTF.

This chain connects TRBV2 to TRBJ2-7; D is possibly TRBD1 or TRBD2 (5 bases each). V was cut by 8 bases and J by 0 bases, with 14 bases left in between. The CDR3 loop spans 14 amino acids. CDR1 is SNHLY, CDR2 FYNNEI, per germline. The DNA of the CDR3 is TGTGCCAGCGAAGAGGGGCAGGGCTCCTACGAGCAGTACGTC. It is translated as CASEEGQGSYEQYV.

This chain uses TRBV19 with TRBJ1-5, with D tentatively TRBD1 (6 bases). Germline V gives CDR1 LNHDA, CDR2 SQIVND (reference sequence). There are 14 residues in the CDR3. The V end was cut by 8 bases, the J end by 0 bases, with 11 bases between. DNA of the CDR3: TGTGCCAGTGCTAGGGGGTATAGCAATCAGCCCCAGCATTTT. Protein product: CASARGYSNQPQHF.

Ten or more counts support this clonotype. V is TRBV4-3 and J is TRBJ1-4; weak D call: TRBD1 (6 bases). Trimming shortened V by 1 base and J by 2 bases, and 11 bases separated the two germline ends. The CDR3 is 16 residues long. CDR1 LGHNA and CDR2 YSLEER come from the germline V gene. CDR3 sequence (DNA): TGCGCCAGCAGCCAAGCCAGGGGAACCACTAATGAAAAACTGTTTTTT. Its protein is CASSQARGTTNEKLFF.

This clonotype was detected ten times or more. This chain uses TRBV4-2 with TRBJ2-7, with 7 positions matching TRBD1. J gave up 3 bases and V 1 base, and 9 bases lay outside the gene matches. The CDR3 is made up of 16 amino acids. CDR1 is LGHNA and CDR2 is YNFKEQ in the germline V gene. CDR3 amino acids: CASSQVFGAGGYEQYF. In DNA, the CDR3 is TGTGCCAGCAGCCAAGTTTTCGGGGCAGGGGGCTACGAGCAGTACTTC.

This clonotype was counted a few times. This chain links TRBV2 with TRBJ2-7; 9 bases align to TRBD1. Losses at the gene ends were 4 bases for V and 7 bases for J; bases not matched to a gene: 5. Looked up from germline, CDR1 is SNHLY and CDR2 is FYNNEI. This CDR3 comprises 13 residues. In DNA, the CDR3 is TGTGCCAGCAGTGGACAGGGGGAATGGGAGCAGTACGTC. The encoded protein is CASSGQGEWEQYV.

This chain uses TRBV5-1 with TRBJ1-2, with D uncertain. Germline V gene lookup returns CDR1 SGHRS and CDR2 YFSETQ. V lost 2 bases, J lost 4 bases, and 9 bases lay in between. CDR3 length: 13 residues. CDR3 region: CASSFGHSYGYTF. The CDR3 DNA follows: TGCGCCAGCAGCTTCGGCCATTCCTATGGCTACACCTTC.

This clonotype was counted only a few times. The chain couples TRBV7-2 to TRBJ1-4, with D unclear. The CDR3 contains 14 residues. CDR1 and CDR2 from the germline V gene are SGHTA and FQGNSA. The germline V and J ends were trimmed by 0 bases and 3 bases, with 5 bases remaining between them. CDR3 residues: CASSLAHSNEKLFF. CDR3 nucleotide sequence: TGTGCCAGCAGCTTAGCTCATTCTAATGAAAAACTGTTTTTT.

In its sample, this clonotype was seen many times. The chain combines TRBV5-4 with TRBJ2-5, with unresolved D. Trimming removed 6 bases at V and 5 bases at J, with 20 bases between. The CDR3 is made up of 15 amino acids. Germline V lookup: CDR1 SGHNT, CDR2 YYREEE (reference sequence). CDR3 in amino acids: CASKSSGSLMETQYF. In DNA form, the CDR3 reads TGTGCCAGCAAGAGTTCTGGTTCCTTAATGGAGACCCAGTACTTC.